Shown below are 26 T cell receptor beta chains from a single sample sequenced in a study of identical twins. TCRdb re-derived calls from the 5' RACE reads in MiXCR, one entry per CDR3 protein. The data hold a few hundred thousand distinct CDR3 sequences, with less than 20% observed a single time. The sample consisted of naive T cells sorted from blood. These receptor sequences come from a man aged 45-65 years in good health.

Many counts were recorded for this clonotype. The chain joins TRBV28 to TRBJ1-2; D not resolved. The CDR3 runs to 17 residues. The V gene lost 1 base and the J gene lost 1 base, with 16 bases spanning the gap. Germline CDR1 and CDR2: MDHEN and SYDVKM. The CDR3 region has the DNA TGTGCCAGCAGTTTATCAGGAGTCCCCTCTGTTAACTATGGCTACACCTTC. As protein: CASSLSGVPSVNYGYTF.

This clonotype was detected only a few times. The chain couples TRBV7-2 to TRBJ2-7; TRBD2 is a possible D gene (5 bases). Trimming took 5 bases from V and 6 from J, leaving 20 bases between them. Germline-derived CDR1 and CDR2 are SGHTA and FQGNSA. This CDR3 contains 15 residues. The chain's CDR3 is CASSQEVPLGSEQYF. The CDR3 DNA reads TGTGCCAGCAGCCAGGAGGTACCGCTAGGAAGCGAGCAGTACTTC.

This clonotype was detected ten times or more. The V call is TRBV6-2 or TRBV6-3, the J call TRBJ2-1; the D is unclear. The germline gives CDR1 MNHEY, CDR2 SVGEGT. V was cut by 8 bases and J by 6 bases, with 11 bases left in between. CDR3 length equals 12 residues. CDR3 protein: CASSKWVNEQFF. In nucleotides, the CDR3 is TGTGCCAGCTCTAAGTGGGTCAATGAGCAGTTCTTC.

This clonotype was seen only a few times. The chain uses TRBV5-1 and TRBJ1-6; D is unresolved. V dropped 0 bases and J dropped 0 bases, with 13 bases sitting between them. The germline CDR1 and CDR2 sequences are SGHRS and YFSETQ. This CDR3 spans 18 amino acids. The chain's CDR3 is CASSLEHQRSSYNSPLHF. The CDR3 nucleotides are TGCGCCAGCAGCTTGGAACACCAACGGTCCTCCTATAATTCACCCCTCCACTTT.

This clonotype was seen many times. The chain links TRBV20-1 to TRBJ2-1; D perhaps matches TRBD1 (6 bases). The CDR3 has 14 residues. Trimming shortened V by 3 bases and J by 7 bases, and 16 bases separated the two germline ends. CDR1 is DFQATT, CDR2 SNEGSKA, per germline (reference sequence). DNA of the CDR3: TGCAGTGCTAGGTGGCAGGGGATGTGGAATGAGCAGTTCTTC. Protein: CSARWQGMWNEQFF.

The chain uses TRBV20-1 and TRBJ1-1; the D gene is possibly TRBD1 (5 bases). V was pared by 5 bases and J by 4 bases, with 14 bases between. CDR1 and CDR2 (germline): DFQATT, SNEGSKA (reference sequence). The CDR3 runs to 13 residues. The CDR3 nucleotides read TGCAGTGCTTGGGACCACCAGGGCACTGAAGCTTTCTTT. It yields the protein CSAWDHQGTEAFF.

The chain recombines TRBV18 with TRBJ2-1; 9 bases are a match to TRBD2. CDR3 length equals 16 residues. With V trimmed by 3 bases and J by 0 bases, 3 bases remained unmatched. CDR1 KGHSH and CDR2 LQKENI come from the germline V gene. The chain's CDR3 is CASSPLAGTSYNEQFF. CDR3 nucleotides: TGTGCCAGCTCACCCCTAGCGGGGACCTCCTACAATGAGCAGTTCTTC.

This clonotype was detected many times. The chain carries TRBV20-1 and TRBJ2-7; no definite D call. The CDR3 covers 9 residues. The germline V gene has CDR1 DFQATT and CDR2 SNEGSKA (reference sequence). With 5 bases removed from V and 7 bases from J, the gap between germline ends came to 6 bases. CDR3 amino acids: CSAGVEQYF. The DNA of the CDR3 is TGCAGTGCTGGGGTTGAGCAGTACTTC.

This clonotype occurred many times. This sequence joins TRBV2 and TRBJ2-2; D is ambiguous. The CDR3 is 11 residues long. Deletions cut 11 bases from V and 2 bases from J, with 6 bases between. CDR1 is SNHLY, CDR2 FYNNEI, per germline. In nucleotides, the CDR3 is TGTGCCGTCGGAAACACCGGGGAGCTGTTTTTT. Residues: CAVGNTGELFF.

This clonotype was found a few times. The genes are TRBV29-1 and TRBJ2-7, with 9 positions matching TRBD1. Germline trimming cut 6 bases from V and 0 bases from J; bases unmatched to any gene: 6. This CDR3 spans 14 amino acids. Germline V gives CDR1 SQVTM, CDR2 ANQGSEA. CDR3 coding DNA: TGCAGCGTGGGGACAGGGTTTCGCTCCTACGAGCAGTACTTC. It specifies CSVGTGFRSYEQYF.

A few counts support this clonotype. CDR3 sequence reads: CASSSRGRELFF. CDR3 DNA: TGTGCCAGCAGTTCCAGAGGGAGGGAGCTGTTTTTT. The chain joins TRBV28 to TRBJ2-2, with D perhaps matching TRBD2 (5 bases). The CDR3 is 12 residues long. Germline CDR1 MDHEN, CDR2 SYDVKM. V was pared by 4 bases and J by 9 bases, with 9 bases between. Using reference TRBV28 and TRBJ2-2 for the parts outside the CDR3, the full variable domain is DVKVTQSSRYLVKRTGEKVFLECVQDMDHENMFWYRQDPGLGLRLIYFSYDVKMKEKGDIPEGYSVSREKKERFSLILESASTNQTSMYLCASSSRGRELFFGEGSRLTVL.

This clonotype has a handful of counts. The chain couples TRBV27 to TRBJ2-6; unclear D gene. This CDR3 is built from 15 residues. Germline V CDR1 and CDR2: MNHEY, SMNVEV (reference sequence). The V gene lost 7 bases and the J gene lost 3 bases, with 13 bases spanning the gap. CDR3 sequence (DNA): TGTGCCAGCACCCCTTCAGTTAGTGGGGCCAACGTCCTGACTTTC. The encoded protein is CASTPSVSGANVLTF.

This clonotype was picked up many times. V is TRBV12-3 or TRBV12-4 and J is TRBJ1-5; perhaps TRBD1 as D (5 bases). Trimming cost V 4 bases and J 2 bases, with 9 bases left between them. The CDR3 has 14 residues. In nucleotides, the CDR3 is TGTGCCAGCAGTTCTCAGGGTCGCAATCAGCCCCAGCATTTT. Protein sequence: CASSSQGRNQPQHF.

The genes are TRBV28 and TRBJ1-3; D is perhaps TRBD1 (6 bases). From germline, CDR1 is MDHEN and CDR2 SYDVKM. CDR3 size: 14 residues. Trimming cost V 7 bases and J 6 bases, with 16 bases left between them. The DNA for the CDR3 is TGTGCCAGCAAAACCCGACAGGCTCTAAACACCATATATTTT. It specifies CASKTRQALNTIYF.

This clonotype was picked up many times. The V and J genes are TRBV20-1 and TRBJ2-1, with a possible D match to TRBD2 (5 bases). The CDR3 runs to 16 residues. V lost 2 bases, J lost 0 bases, and 14 bases lay in between. CDR1 is DFQATT, CDR2 SNEGSKA, per germline (reference sequence). The CDR3 protein is CSARRGARASYNEQFF. The CDR3 bases are TGCAGTGCTAGACGAGGAGCGAGGGCCTCCTACAATGAGCAGTTCTTC.

This clonotype has at least ten counts. The genes are TRBV25-1 and TRBJ2-7, with 9 bases identical to TRBD2. J lost 0 bases, V lost 5 bases, and 5 bases had no gene match. The CDR3 is 15 amino acids. Germline lookup yields CDR1 MGHDK and CDR2 SYGVNS. CDR3 sequence: CASSRSGGSSYEQYF. CDR3 nucleotide sequence: TGTGCCAGCAGTCGGAGCGGGGGGAGCTCCTACGAGCAGTACTTC.

This clonotype has just a few counts. CDR3 sequence reads: CSAGQGGGELFF. The CDR3 nucleotides are TGCAGTGCGGGACAGGGAGGCGGGGAGCTGTTTTTT. V usage is TRBV20-1 and J usage is TRBJ2-2, with 9 bases lining up with TRBD1. Losses at the gene ends were 6 bases for V and 7 bases for J; bases not matched to a gene: 3. CDR1 is DFQATT and CDR2 is SNEGSKA in the germline V gene (reference sequence). The CDR3 extends over 12 amino acids.

This chain links TRBV12-3 or TRBV12-4 with TRBJ1-5; 9 bases are shared with TRBD1. The CDR3 has 14 amino acids. V dropped 5 bases and J dropped 4; count of bases not matched to a gene: 3. CDR3 in amino acids: CASSLQGANQPQHF. Written as DNA, the CDR3 is TGTGCCAGCAGTCTACAGGGGGCGAATCAGCCCCAGCATTTT.

This clonotype was detected only a few times. The chain joins TRBV6-1 to TRBJ2-3; TRBD1 or TRBD2 may be the D gene (5 bases each). This CDR3 region has 15 residues. Germline CDR1 and CDR2: MNHNS and SASEGT. V shed 6 bases and J shed 4 bases, with 17 bases lying between them. CDR3 loop: CASRPWGSGSDTQYF. The CDR3 nucleotides read TGTGCCAGCAGACCTTGGGGGTCAGGGTCAGATACGCAGTATTTT.

This clonotype was detected only a few times. The J gene is TRBJ1-3, the V gene TRBV12-3 or TRBV12-4; D possibly corresponds to TRBD1 (6 bases). Trimming removed 5 bases at V and 8 bases at J, with 13 bases between. The CDR3 is made up of 13 amino acids. The CDR3 nucleotides are TGTGCCAGCAGTGCAGGGGTTGAGGACACCATATATTTT. It translates to CASSAGVEDTIYF.

This clonotype was counted between two and nine times. This chain links TRBV20-1 with TRBJ2-1, with D possibly being TRBD2 (6 bases). V was cut by 5 bases and J by 5 bases, with 13 bases left in between. The CDR3 length is 13 residues. Germline CDR1 is DFQATT and CDR2 is SNEGSKA (reference sequence). The CDR3 DNA reads as TGCAGTGCTCTACCGGGACTGCACAATGAGCAGTTCTTC. Amino acids: CSALPGLHNEQFF.

This clonotype has more than one count but fewer than ten. The rearrangement links TRBV18 to TRBJ1-2; D is unresolved. Germline CDR1 reads KGHSH; CDR2 reads LQKENI. V lost 0 bases and J lost 2, with 7 bases in between. The CDR3 runs to 14 residues. This CDR3 reads CASSPPTVNYGYTF. The CDR3 DNA is TGTGCCAGCTCACCACCGACGGTCAACTATGGCTACACCTTC.

In this sample, this clonotype turned up many times. The V and J genes are TRBV20-1 and TRBJ2-7; 10 nucleotides agree with TRBD1. There are 13 residues in the CDR3. From germline, CDR1 is DFQATT and CDR2 SNEGSKA (reference sequence). V lost 1 base, J lost 5 bases, and 2 bases stayed unmatched. The CDR3 DNA reads TGCAGTGCTAGAGCCGGGACAGGGGACGAGCAGTACTTC. As protein: CSARAGTGDEQYF.

V is TRBV6-5 and J is TRBJ2-4; 8 bases match TRBD2. The ends lost 0 bases at V and 2 bases at J; junction bases unmatched: 6. The CDR3 totals 17 residues. Germline V lookup: CDR1 MNHEY, CDR2 SVGAGI. Here the CDR3 DNA reads TGTGCCAGCAGTTACTCGAGTCGCGGGGGGCCCAAAAACATTCAGTACTTC. It specifies CASSYSSRGGPKNIQYF.

CDR3 region: CASSLPGGVTETQYF. In nucleotides, the CDR3 is TGTGCCAGCAGCCTGCCGGGGGGGGTAACTGAGACCCAGTACTTC. The chain combines TRBV5-4 with TRBJ2-5, with 8 bases matching TRBD2. The CDR3 is 15 residues long. J lost 5 bases, V lost 4 bases, and 10 bases had no gene match. The germline V gene encodes CDR1 SGHNT and CDR2 YYREEE (reference sequence).

The gene calls are TRBV12-3 or TRBV12-4 and TRBJ1-4, with D possibly TRBD1 on 5 matching bases. Trimming pared 0 bases from V and 8 bases from J, leaving 13 bases between. The CDR3 runs to 15 residues. The CDR3 loop reads CASSLAYDPGEKLFF. The CDR3, as DNA: TGTGCCAGCAGTTTAGCGTATGATCCAGGGGAAAAACTGTTTTTT.